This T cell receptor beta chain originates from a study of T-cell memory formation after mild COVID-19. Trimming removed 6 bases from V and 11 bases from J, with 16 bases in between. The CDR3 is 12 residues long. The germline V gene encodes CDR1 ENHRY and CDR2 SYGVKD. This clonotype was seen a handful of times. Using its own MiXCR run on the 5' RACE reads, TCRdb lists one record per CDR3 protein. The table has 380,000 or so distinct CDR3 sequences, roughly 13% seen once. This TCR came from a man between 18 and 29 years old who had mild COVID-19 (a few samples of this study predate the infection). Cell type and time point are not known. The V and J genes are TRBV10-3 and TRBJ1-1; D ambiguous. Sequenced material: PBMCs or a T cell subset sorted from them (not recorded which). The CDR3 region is CAISQAPQGAFF. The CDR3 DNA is TGTGCCATCAGCCAAGCCCCGCAAGGGGCTTTCTTT.